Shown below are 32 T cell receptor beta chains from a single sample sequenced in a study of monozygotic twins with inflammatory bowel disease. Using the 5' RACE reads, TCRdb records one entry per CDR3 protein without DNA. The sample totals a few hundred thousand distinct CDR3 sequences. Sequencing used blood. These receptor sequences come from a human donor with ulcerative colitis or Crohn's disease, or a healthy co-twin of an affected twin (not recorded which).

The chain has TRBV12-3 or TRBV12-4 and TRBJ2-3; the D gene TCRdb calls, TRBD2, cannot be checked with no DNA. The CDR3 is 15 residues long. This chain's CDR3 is CASRLLAGGRDTQYF.

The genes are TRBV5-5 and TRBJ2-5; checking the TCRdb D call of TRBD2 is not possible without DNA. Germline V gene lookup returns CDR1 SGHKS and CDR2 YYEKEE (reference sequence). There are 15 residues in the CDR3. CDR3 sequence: CASSLIRAPPETQYF. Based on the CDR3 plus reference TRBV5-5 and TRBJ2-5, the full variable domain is DAGVTQSPTHLIKTRGQQVTLRCSPISGHKSVSWYQQVLGQGPQFIFQYYEKEERGRGNFPDRFSARQFPNYSSELNVNALLLGDSALYLCASSLIRAPPETQYFGPGTRLLVL.

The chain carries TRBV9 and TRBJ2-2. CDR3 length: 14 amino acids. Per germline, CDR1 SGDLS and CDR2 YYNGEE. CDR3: CASSVMSFTGELFF. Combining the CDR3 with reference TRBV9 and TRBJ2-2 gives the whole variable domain DSGVTQTPKHLITATGQRVTLRCSPRSGDLSVYWYQQSLDQGLQFLIQYYNGEERAKGNILERFSAQQFPDLHSELNLSSLELGDSALYFCASSVMSFTGELFFGEGSRLTVL.

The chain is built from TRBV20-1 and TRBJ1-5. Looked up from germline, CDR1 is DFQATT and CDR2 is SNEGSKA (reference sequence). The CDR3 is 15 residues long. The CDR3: CSARRPAGGNQPQHF.

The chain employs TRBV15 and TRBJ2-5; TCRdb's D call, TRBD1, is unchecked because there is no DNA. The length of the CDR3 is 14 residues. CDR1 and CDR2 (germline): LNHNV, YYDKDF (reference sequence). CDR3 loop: CATSRRTGGETQYF.

CDR3 region: CASSHGSGINEQFF. This chain links TRBV3-1 with TRBJ2-1; TCRdb lists TRBD2, though no DNA is available to test this call. The V gene's germline CDR1 is LGHDT and CDR2 YNNKEL (reference sequence). The CDR3 totals 14 residues.

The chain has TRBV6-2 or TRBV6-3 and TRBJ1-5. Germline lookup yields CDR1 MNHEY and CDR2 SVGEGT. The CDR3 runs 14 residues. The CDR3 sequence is CASSYAVGNQPQHF.

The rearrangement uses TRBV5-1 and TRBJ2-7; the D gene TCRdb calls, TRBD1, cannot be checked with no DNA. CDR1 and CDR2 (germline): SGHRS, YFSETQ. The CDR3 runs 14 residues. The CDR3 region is CASSLRQGTYEQYF. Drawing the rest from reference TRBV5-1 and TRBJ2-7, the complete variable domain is KAGVTQTPRYLIKTRGQQVTLSCSPISGHRSVSWYQQTPGQGLQFLFEYFSETQRNKGNFPGRFSGRQFSNSRSEMNVSTLELGDSALYLCASSLRQGTYEQYFGPGTRLTVT.

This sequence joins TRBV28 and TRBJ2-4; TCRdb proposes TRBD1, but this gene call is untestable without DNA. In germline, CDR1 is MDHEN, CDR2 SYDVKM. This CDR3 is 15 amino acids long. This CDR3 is CASHRDTGPGNIQYF. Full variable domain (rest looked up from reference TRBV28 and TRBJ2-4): DVKVTQSSRYLVKRTGEKVFLECVQDMDHENMFWYRQDPGLGLRLIYFSYDVKMKEKGDIPEGYSVSREKKERFSLILESASTNQTSMYLCASHRDTGPGNIQYFGAGTRLSVL.

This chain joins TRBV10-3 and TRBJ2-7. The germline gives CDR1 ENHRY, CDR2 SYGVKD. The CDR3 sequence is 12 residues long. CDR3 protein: CAISLVGYEQYF.

Here the CDR3 reads CASSVVGGGPDTQYF. The gene calls are TRBV7-2 and TRBJ2-3; TCRdb outputs TRBD2, but without DNA this stays unchecked. The V gene's germline CDR1 is SGHTA and CDR2 FQGNSA. The CDR3 has 15 residues.

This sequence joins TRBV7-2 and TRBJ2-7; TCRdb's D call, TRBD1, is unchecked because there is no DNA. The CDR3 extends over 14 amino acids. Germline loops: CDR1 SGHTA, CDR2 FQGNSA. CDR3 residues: CASRRTGRIYEQYF.

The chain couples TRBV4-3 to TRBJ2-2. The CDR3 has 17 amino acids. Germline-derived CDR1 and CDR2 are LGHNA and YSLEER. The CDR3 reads CASSQAASSGNTGELFF.

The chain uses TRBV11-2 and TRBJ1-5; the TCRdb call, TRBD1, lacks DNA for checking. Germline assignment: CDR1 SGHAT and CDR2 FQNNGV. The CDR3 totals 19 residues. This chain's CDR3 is CASSLGRDRPRYSNQPQHF.

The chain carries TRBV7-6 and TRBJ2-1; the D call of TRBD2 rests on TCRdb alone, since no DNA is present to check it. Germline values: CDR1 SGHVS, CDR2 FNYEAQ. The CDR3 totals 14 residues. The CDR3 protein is CASSLLDGANEQFF.

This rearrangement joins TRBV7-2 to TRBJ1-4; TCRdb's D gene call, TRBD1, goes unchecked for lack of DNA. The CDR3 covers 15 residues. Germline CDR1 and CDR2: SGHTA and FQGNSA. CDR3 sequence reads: CASSRQGSSNEKLFF. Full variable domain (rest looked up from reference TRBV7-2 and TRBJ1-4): GAGVSQSPSNKVTEKGKDVELRCDPISGHTALYWYRQSLGQGLEFLIYFQGNSAPDKSGLPSDRFSAERTGGSVSTLTIQRTQQEDSAVYLCASSRQGSSNEKLFFGSGTQLSVL.

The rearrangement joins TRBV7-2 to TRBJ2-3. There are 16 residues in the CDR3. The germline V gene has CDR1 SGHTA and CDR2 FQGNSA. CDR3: CASSLAPTSGTDTQYF.

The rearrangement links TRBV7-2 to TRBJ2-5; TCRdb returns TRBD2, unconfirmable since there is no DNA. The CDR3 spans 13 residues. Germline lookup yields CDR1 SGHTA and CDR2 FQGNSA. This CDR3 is CASSPGLVETQYF.

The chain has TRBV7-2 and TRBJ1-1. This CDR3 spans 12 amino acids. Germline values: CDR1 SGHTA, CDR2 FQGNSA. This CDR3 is CASSLVVSEAFF.

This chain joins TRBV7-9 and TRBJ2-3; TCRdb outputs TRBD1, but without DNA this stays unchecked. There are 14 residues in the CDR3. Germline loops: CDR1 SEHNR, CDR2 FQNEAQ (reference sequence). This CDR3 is CASSPGQHADTQYF.

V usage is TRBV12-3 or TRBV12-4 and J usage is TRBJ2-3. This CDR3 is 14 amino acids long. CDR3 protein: CASSSQPQVNTQYF.

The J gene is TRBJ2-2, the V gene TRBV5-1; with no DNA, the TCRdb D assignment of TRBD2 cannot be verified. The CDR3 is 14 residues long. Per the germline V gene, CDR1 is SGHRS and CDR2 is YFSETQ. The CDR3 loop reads CATTSGVNTGELFF.

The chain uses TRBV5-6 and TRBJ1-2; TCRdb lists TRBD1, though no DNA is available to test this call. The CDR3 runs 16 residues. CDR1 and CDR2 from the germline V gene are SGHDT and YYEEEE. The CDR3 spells CASSLALAGGNYGYTF.

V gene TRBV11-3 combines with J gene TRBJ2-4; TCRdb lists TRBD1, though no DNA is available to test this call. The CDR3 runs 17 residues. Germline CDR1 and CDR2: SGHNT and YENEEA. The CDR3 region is CASSLGTGRGAKNIQYF.

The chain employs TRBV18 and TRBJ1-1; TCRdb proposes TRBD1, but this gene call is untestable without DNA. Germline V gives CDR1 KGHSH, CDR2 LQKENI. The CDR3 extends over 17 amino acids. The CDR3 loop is CASSPPGGQRLNTEAFF.

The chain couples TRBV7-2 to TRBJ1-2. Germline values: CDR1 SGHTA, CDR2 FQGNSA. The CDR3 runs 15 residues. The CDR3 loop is CASSLDGVYSYGYTF.

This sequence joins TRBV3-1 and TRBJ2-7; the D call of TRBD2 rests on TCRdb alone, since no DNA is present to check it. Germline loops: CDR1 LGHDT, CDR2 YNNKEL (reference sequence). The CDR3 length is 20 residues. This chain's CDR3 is CASSRSPGTSGGRPHYEQYF.

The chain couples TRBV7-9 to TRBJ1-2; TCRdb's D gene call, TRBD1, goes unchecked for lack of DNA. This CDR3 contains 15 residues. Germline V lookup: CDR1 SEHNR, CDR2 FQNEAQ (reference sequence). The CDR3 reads CASSSGRTGKYGYTF.

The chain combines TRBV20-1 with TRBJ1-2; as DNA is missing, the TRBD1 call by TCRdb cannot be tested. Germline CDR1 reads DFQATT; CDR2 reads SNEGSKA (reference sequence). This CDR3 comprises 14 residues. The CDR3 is CSAVPGTGGYGYTF.

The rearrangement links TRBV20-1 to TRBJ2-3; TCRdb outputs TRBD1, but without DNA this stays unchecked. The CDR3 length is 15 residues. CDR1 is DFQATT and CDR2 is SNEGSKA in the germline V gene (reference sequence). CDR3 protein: CSARDLRQGPDTQYF.

The CDR3 sequence: CASSLLLFQGAPGANVLTF. V gene TRBV5-1 combines with J gene TRBJ2-6; without DNA, the TCRdb call of TRBD1 cannot be checked. The CDR3 length is 19 residues. Germline CDR1 SGHRS, CDR2 YFSETQ.

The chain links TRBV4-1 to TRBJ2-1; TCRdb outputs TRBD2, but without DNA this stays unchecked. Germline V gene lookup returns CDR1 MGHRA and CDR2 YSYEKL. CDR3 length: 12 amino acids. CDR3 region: CASNGGGNEQFF.